Listed below are T cell receptor beta chains from one sample, sequenced in a study of cytotoxic CD8 clonotypes in ibrutinib-treated CLL. The assay was immunoSEQ multiplex PCR, and TCRdb's table has in-frame clones only and misses some. The table shows about 140,000 clones, with around 82% occurring only once. The sequencing here drew on PBMCs, taken after 36 months of ibrutinib treatment. The origin of the receptors is a human donor with chronic lymphocytic leukemia. Both conserved end residues are part of each CDR3. The D gene is left open where the match is weak. A clone size is listed for some rows: how often the clone was seen (once, few, many), or a class if it is expanded.

clone size	J gene	V gene	D gene	CDR3 DNA	CDR3 protein
once	TRBJ1-4	TRBV19	.	TGTGCCAGTAGTATAGATCTGGGAGAAAAACTGTTTTTT	CASSIDLGEKLFF
.	TRBJ2-7	TRBV18	TRBD2	TGTGCCAGCTCACCACTTACCGGGACTAGCCCCTACGAGCAGTACTTC	CASSPLTGTSPYEQYF
many	TRBJ2-1	TRBV4-2	TRBD2	TGTGCCAGCAGCCAAGAATTGGGACTAGCAGGGTACAATGAGCAGTTCTTC	CASSQELGLAGYNEQFF
.	TRBJ2-2	TRBV25-1	TRBD1	TGTGCCAGCAGTGAAGGGACAGGGGCCGGGGAGCTGTTTTTT	CASSEGTGAGELFF
.	TRBJ1-1	TRBV7-9	.	TGTGCCAGCAGCTTATTTGATCCGGCGGCCTCGAACACTGAAGCTTTCTTT	CASSLFDPAASNTEAFF
once	TRBJ2-7	TRBV11-2	TRBD2	TGTGCCAGCAGCTCCGTAGCGGGAGAGATAGCATTC	CASSSVAGEIAF
.	TRBJ2-2	TRBV5-1	TRBD1	TGCGCCAGCAGCTTAACGGACAGGATACTCAGGGGGGAGCTGTTTTTT	CASSLTDRILRGELFF
many	TRBJ2-1	TRBV25-1	TRBD2	TGTGCCAGCGCAGCCGGGACTAGCTCCTACAATGAGCAGTTCTTC	CASAAGTSSYNEQFF
.	TRBJ2-4	TRBV4-1	TRBD2	TGCGCCAGCAGCCGAGGGCTAGCGGGAGAGGTGCGGGCCAAAAACATTCAGTACTTC	CASSRGLAGEVRAKNIQYF
.	TRBJ1-2	TRBV7-9	.	TGTGCCAGCAACGATCCCCCGGGGGTATCTGGCTACACCTTC	CASNDPPGVSGYTF
.	TRBJ2-2	TRBV5-4	TRBD1	TGTGCCAGCAGCTCTATTACAGGGGCGATGAACACCGGGGAGCTGTTTTTT	CASSSITGAMNTGELFF
.	TRBJ2-5	TRBV30	TRBD1	TGTGCCTGGAGTGAGGCAGGGGGCTTGGAGACCCAGTACTTC	CAWSEAGGLETQYF
once	TRBJ1-3	TRBV28	.	TGTGCCAGCAGTTTAGGAGGGATCTCTGGAAACACCATATATTTT	CASSLGGISGNTIYF
once	TRBJ2-1	TRBV11-3	TRBD1	TGTGCCAGCAGCTTACAGGGGGCAGGCTACAATGAGCAGTTCTTC	CASSLQGAGYNEQFF
few	TRBJ1-5	TRBV30	.	TGTGCCTGGAGTCCGGGGCCTAATCAGCCCCAGCATTTT	CAWSPGPNQPQHF
.	TRBJ2-6	TRBV7-8	.	TGTGCCAGCGCTCGGGGGTTTACTGGGGCCAACGTCCTGACTTTC	CASARGFTGANVLTF
.	TRBJ2-5	TRBV18	TRBD1	TGTGCCAGCTCACCAACACGGACAGGGCTTTTAGAGACCCAGTACTTC	CASSPTRTGLLETQYF
.	TRBJ2-1	TRBV7-6	.	TGTGCCAGCAGCTTAGGGGCCGGGACTTTCAGCTCCTACAATGAGCAGTTCTTC	CASSLGAGTFSSYNEQFF
.	TRBJ1-2	TRBV19	TRBD1	TGTGCCAGTAGCTGGACAGGCTTCTATGGCTACACCTTC	CASSWTGFYGYTF
.	TRBJ1-5	TRBV10-3	.	TGTGCCATCAGTGAGTCGAAGGGAATCAGCAACCAGCCCCAGCATTTT	CAISESKGISNQPQHF
once	TRBJ2-1	TRBV5-1	TRBD2	TGCGCCAGCAACACTTTACTAGCGGGGTCTCGGGATGAGCAGTTCTTC	CASNTLLAGSRDEQFF
.	TRBJ2-5	TRBV5-6	.	TGTGCCAGCAGGAGGCAAGAGACCCAGTACTTC	CASRRQETQYF